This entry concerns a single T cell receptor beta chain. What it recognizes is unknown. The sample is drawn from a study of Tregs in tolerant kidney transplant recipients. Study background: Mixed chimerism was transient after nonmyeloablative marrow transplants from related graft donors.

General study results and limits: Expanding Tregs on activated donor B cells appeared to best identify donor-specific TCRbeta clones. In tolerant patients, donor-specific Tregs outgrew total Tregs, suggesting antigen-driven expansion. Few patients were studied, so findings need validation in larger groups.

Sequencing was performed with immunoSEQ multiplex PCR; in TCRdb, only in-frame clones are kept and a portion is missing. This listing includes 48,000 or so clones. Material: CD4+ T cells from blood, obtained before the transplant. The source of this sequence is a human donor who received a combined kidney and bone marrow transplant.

Incomplete CDR3 DNA: TGTGCCAGCAGCTTAACAGCTACTATGCTATCGCCAGATACG. Its protein product is CASSLTATMLSPDT. The entire CDR3 is CASSLTATMLSPDTQYF. The rearrangement links TRBV7-3 to TRBJ2-3; unclear D gene. The DNA ends 3 residues before the CDR3 does, and the rest of the CDR3 is filled in from the germline J gene. The germline V gene encodes CDR1 SGHTA and CDR2 FQGTGA. CDR3 size: 17 residues. Trimming removed 0 bases at V and 4 bases at J, with 17 bases between.